This T cell receptor (beta chain) was recorded in a study of blood T cell repertoires in COVID-19 (TCRdb year 2020). Regarding the research as a whole: Collaborator samples came from the United States, Italy and Spain and covered acute and convalescent phases of COVID-19. The samples were drawn from the first 160 participants of the ongoing ImmuneRACE study and from over 950 subjects provided by 6 global collaborators. Where HLA class I and class II types were available, the types were taken from metadata supplied by the sample provider, not from assay-based typing. A freely available public database, intended as a resource for researchers studying the immune response to SARS-CoV-2, is where the repertoires were released. The prospective study material was composed of cDNA or gDNA derived from T cells, B-cell-depleted T cells, or PBMCs. The dataset comprised deeply sampled blood TCRbeta repertoires from subjects exposed to, actively infected with, or recovered from COVID-19. A de-identified subject ID, COVID-19 status, age in years and sex were almost always included in the sample metadata.

TCRbeta CDR3 regions were amplified from genomic DNA by means of the immunoSEQ Assay, a bias-controlled multiplex PCR. On the authors' methods: Nucleated cell counts per sample were estimated from amplification of reference gene primers within the assay. Sequence reads were collapsed and filtered to measure the absolute abundance of every unique TCRbeta CDR3 rearrangement. For each sample, productive Simpson clonality was calculated by taking the square root of Simpson's diversity index across productive rearrangements. TCRdb obtained this table from immuneACCESS and retained in-frame rearrangements with V and J assigned. These tables miss some clones; where compared with another copy, unresolved V genes account for less than half of the shortfall, and the remainder is unexplained. V, J and clone size are those of that table, while D and trimming were read from the DNA. For this sample the table gives under 300,000 clones, of which about 83% were detected only once. The leading ten clones occupy around 2% of the sample.

The germline V gene (reference sequence) yields SEHNR for CDR1 and FQNEAQ for CDR2. Spanning cysteine to phenylalanine, the CDR3 consists of 13 amino acids. CDR3 DNA only is kept here, 39 bases in frame from base 1. V lost 6 bases and J lost 0 bases; the stretch between them is 8 bases long. Worth noting for this clone: Its antigen is not yet known. Per-base quality was not reported, and no clone a single base away is much larger than it.

The research as a whole found: Clinical and demographic metadata were provided uncurated, with the amount varying by source and participant.

A second Seattle source provided samples from volunteer blood donors who had recovered from COVID-19. Whole blood was collected in K2EDTA tubes by collaborating institutions according to the institutions' own protocols. For TCRbeta analysis, collaborators shipped samples in one of three forms: frozen whole blood, isolated PBMCs, or DNA extracted from either of those sample types. Sequenced input: peripheral blood. The V and J segments used are TRBV7-9 and TRBJ1-1; no D gene can be assigned with confidence. This clonotype originated in a young man who had recovered from COVID-19. The CDR3 in this case is CASSPQVNTEAFF. The DNA is TGTGCCAGCAGTCCGCAGGTGAACACTGAAGCTTTCTTT.